This T cell receptor beta chain appears in the sequencing data of a study of blood T cell repertoires in COVID-19. As for the study in general: Whether acute or convalescent, the COVID-19 samples came from the United States, Italy and Spain. PBMCs, B-cell-depleted T cells, or T cells were the source of the cDNA or gDNA that made up the material.

As handled by the study authors: Scientists estimated how many nucleated cells there were by amplifying reference gene primers. Data came from immunoSEQ multiplex PCR; TCRdb stores just in-frame clones and leaves some out. The V and J calls and clone size are taken from that table; D and trimming were inferred from the DNA. The profile shows 70,000 to 80,000 clones, 86% of them singletons. CDR1 and CDR2 (germline): LNHDA, SQIVND (reference sequence). CDR3 length equals 18 residues. The V gene end was trimmed by 5 bases and the J gene end by 0 bases; junction bases not matched to a gene: 9. The specimen sequenced was peripheral blood. This TCR came from a man older than 75 in a cohort sampled during active COVID-19. This chain joins TRBV19 and TRBJ2-6; 8 nucleotides agree with TRBD2. The CDR3 region has the DNA TGTGCCAGTAGTGGCCCGAGCGGGGGCTTCTCTGGGGCCAACGTCCTGACTTTC. Its protein is CASSGPSGGFSGANVLTF.